Listed here are 19 T cell receptor beta chains from one sample, sequenced in a study of identical twins. From the 5' RACE reads, TCRdb called clonotypes with MiXCR, one entry per CDR3 protein. The sample consists of 350,000 to 450,000 distinct CDR3 sequences, approximately 18% of them appearing once. What was sequenced was naive T cells sorted from blood. Receptors were obtained from a man aged 50-60 years in good health.

This clonotype has at least ten counts. The CDR3 here is CSARVGGNTGELFF. In nucleotides, the CDR3 is TGCAGTGCTAGAGTGGGGGGGAACACCGGGGAGCTGTTTTTT. The chain employs TRBV20-1 and TRBJ2-2; D is perhaps TRBD2 (6 bases). Germline CDR1 DFQATT, CDR2 SNEGSKA (reference sequence). The CDR3 consists of 14 residues. Trimming left V 1 base short and J 1 base short, with 7 bases between.

This sequence joins TRBV11-2 and TRBJ2-1; 11 bases are a match to TRBD2. This CDR3 contains 15 residues. J lost 8 bases, V lost 3 bases, and 6 bases had no gene match. The germline CDR1 and CDR2 sequences are SGHAT and FQNNGV. The CDR3 loop reads CASSFRLAGIYEQFF. Written as DNA, the CDR3 is TGTGCCAGCAGCTTTAGACTAGCGGGGATCTATGAGCAGTTCTTC. Full variable domain (remainder filled in from reference TRBV11-2 and TRBJ2-1): EAGVAQSPRYKIIEKRQSVAFWCNPISGHATLYWYQQILGQGPKLLIQFQNNGVVDDSQLPKDRFSAERLKGVDSTLKIQPAKLEDSAVYLCASSFRLAGIYEQFFGPGTRLTVL.

The genes are TRBV12-3 or TRBV12-4 and TRBJ1-1; maybe TRBD1 (6 bases). The CDR3 spans 12 residues. Trimming shortened V by 5 bases and J by 7 bases, and 11 bases separated the two germline ends. This CDR3 is CASSQGGFEAFF. In DNA, the CDR3 is TGTGCCAGCAGTCAAGGGGGATTTGAAGCTTTCTTT.

V gene TRBV27 combines with J gene TRBJ2-1; D is uncertain. V lost 0 bases and J lost 0, with 6 bases in between. The germline V gene encodes CDR1 MNHEY and CDR2 SMNVEV (reference sequence). The CDR3 runs to 15 residues. The CDR3, as DNA: TGTGCCAGCAGTTTATCATACAGCTCCTACAATGAGCAGTTCTTC. It codes for CASSLSYSSYNEQFF.

This clonotype was picked up a small number of times. The chain is built from TRBV7-9 and TRBJ2-7; TRBD2 might be the D (6 bases). The CDR3 spans 11 residues. Germline assignment: CDR1 SEHNR and CDR2 FQNEAQ (reference sequence). V was pared by 10 bases and J by 2 bases, with 9 bases between. CDR3 region: CAIAETYEQYF. CDR3 nucleotides: TGTGCCATAGCGGAGACCTACGAGCAGTACTTC. The full variable domain, rest sourced from reference TRBV7-9 and TRBJ2-7, is DTGVSQNPRHKITKRGQNVTFRCDPISEHNRLYWYRQTLGQGPEFLTYFQNEAQLEKSRLLSDRFSAERPKGSFSTLEIQRTEQGDSAMYLCAIAETYEQYFGPGTRLTVT.

V usage is TRBV25-1 and J usage is TRBJ2-1, with TRBD2 matching 7 bases. With 5 bases clipped from V and 4 bases from J, the junction kept 5 bases outside the gene matches. The CDR3 runs to 14 residues. In germline, CDR1 is MGHDK, CDR2 SYGVNS. For the CDR3, the DNA is TGTGCCAGCAGTTTCAGCGGGGCTTACAATGAGCAGTTCTTC. The encoded protein is CASSFSGAYNEQFF.

The V call is TRBV11-1, the J call TRBJ2-1, with D possibly matching TRBD1 (6 bases). V was trimmed by 1 base and J by 5 bases, leaving 30 bases between them. This CDR3 region has 21 residues. Germline CDR1 reads SGHAT; CDR2 reads FQDESV (reference sequence). The CDR3 DNA follows: TGTGCCAGCAGCTTAGGGGGCCGAGCGGAGAAAAGACAGGAGGAAAACAATGAGCAGTTCTTC. Its translation is CASSLGGRAEKRQEENNEQFF.

The V call is TRBV28, the J call TRBJ2-7; D may match TRBD1 or TRBD2 (7 bases each). V was clipped by 6 bases and J by 2 bases, with 23 bases between them. This CDR3 has 17 residues. CDR1 MDHEN and CDR2 SYDVKM come from the germline V gene. CDR3 in amino acids: CASRPNKGGGQTYEQYF. As DNA, the CDR3 is TGTGCCAGCAGGCCAAACAAGGGCGGGGGACAGACCTACGAGCAGTACTTC.

This CDR3 reads CASMKQGLAVLEQFF. CDR3 nucleotides: TGTGCCAGCATGAAGCAGGGACTAGCGGTTCTTGAGCAGTTCTTC. The rearrangement joins TRBV2 to TRBJ2-1; 11 nucleotides line up with TRBD2. The V gene end was trimmed by 7 bases and the J gene end by 9 bases; junction bases not matched to a gene: 11. The CDR3 extends over 15 amino acids. CDR1 and CDR2 from the germline V gene are SNHLY and FYNNEI.

The chain carries TRBV12-3 or TRBV12-4 and TRBJ1-1; unclear D gene. Trimming shortened V by 3 bases and J by 1 base, and 9 bases separated the two germline ends. This CDR3 has 14 amino acids. The chain's CDR3 is CASSLARRNTEAFF. DNA of the CDR3: TGTGCCAGCAGTTTGGCCAGGAGGAACACTGAAGCTTTCTTT.

This clonotype was seen at least ten times. The chain joins TRBV6-1 to TRBJ2-1; 11 bases match TRBD1. Germline V gene data show CDR1 as MNHNS and CDR2 as SASEGT. V gave up 6 bases and J gave up 3 bases; unmatched junction bases: 4. This CDR3 spans 15 amino acids. CDR3 nucleotide sequence: TGTGCCAGCAGCAGCGGGACAGGGGGCTACAATGAGCAGTTCTTC. It codes for CASSSGTGGYNEQFF.

The chain has TRBV20-1 and TRBJ1-6; 7 bases fit TRBD1. This CDR3 is 15 amino acids long. Germline V lookup: CDR1 DFQATT, CDR2 SNEGSKA (reference sequence). The trim removed 4 bases at V and 7 bases at J, leaving 10 bases unmatched. CDR3 amino acids: CSAIGQVVGNSPLHF. As DNA, the CDR3 is TGCAGTGCTATCGGACAGGTCGTGGGGAATTCACCCCTCCACTTT.

In this sample, this clonotype turned up a few times. Written as DNA, the CDR3 is TGCAGTGCTAAAAGTCGTTCGACACCAAATCAGCCCCAGCATTTT. Translation gives CSAKSRSTPNQPQHF. The rearrangement links TRBV20-1 to TRBJ1-5, with unresolved D. Germline CDR1 is DFQATT and CDR2 is SNEGSKA (reference sequence). This CDR3 has 15 amino acids. Trimming removed 4 bases from V and 4 bases from J, with 17 bases in between.

V and J are TRBV2 and TRBJ2-1, with a possible D match to TRBD1 (5 bases). The CDR3 is 12 residues long. V dropped 4 bases and J dropped 15 bases, with 16 bases sitting between them. The germline V gene has CDR1 SNHLY and CDR2 FYNNEI. DNA for the CDR3: TGTGCCAGCAGTGTAACCCAGGGCGATCCGTTCTTC. This gives the protein CASSVTQGDPFF.

The chain couples TRBV10-3 to TRBJ2-7, with TRBD1 identical over 7 bases. V was pared by 6 bases and J by 4 bases, with 6 bases of the junction left unmatched. Germline V gives CDR1 ENHRY, CDR2 SYGVKD. This CDR3 has 13 residues. CDR3 region: CAIRGTDYYEQYF. CDR3 bases: TGTGCCATCAGGGGGACAGACTATTACGAGCAGTACTTC.

This clonotype was seen a handful of times. The rearrangement uses TRBV27 and TRBJ2-7; no clear D. In germline, CDR1 is MNHEY, CDR2 SMNVEV (reference sequence). The CDR3 has 14 residues. V was clipped by 2 bases and J by 2 bases, with 10 bases between them. The CDR3, as DNA: TGTGCCAGCAGTTTACCATCCGCACCCTACGAGCAGTACTTC. Its protein is CASSLPSAPYEQYF.

This clonotype has at least ten counts. This chain connects TRBV10-3 to TRBJ2-3; D call uncertain. Germline CDR1 reads ENHRY; CDR2 reads SYGVKD. V lost 0 bases to trimming and J lost 3 bases, with 4 bases between them. The CDR3 is 13 amino acids. The CDR3 DNA reads TGTGCCATCAGTGAGTCTTCGACAGATACGCAGTATTTT. This translates into CAISESSTDTQYF.

This clonotype was detected only a few times. The chain uses TRBV9 and TRBJ2-5; 7 bases agree with TRBD2. CDR1 SGDLS and CDR2 YYNGEE come from the germline V gene. Germline trimming cut 6 bases from V and 4 bases from J; bases unmatched to any gene: 9. The CDR3 sequence is 14 residues long. CDR3 sequence (DNA): TGTGCCAGCACGCGGGGTAGCGGGTCAGAGACCCAGTACTTC. Translation gives CASTRGSGSETQYF.

This sequence joins TRBV25-1 and TRBJ2-7; D perhaps matches TRBD2 (6 bases). The CDR3 spans 14 residues. Germline values: CDR1 MGHDK, CDR2 SYGVNS. The V gene lost 5 bases and the J gene lost 3 bases, with 14 bases spanning the gap. CDR3 residues: CASSSGWGVYEQYF. The CDR3 nucleotides read TGTGCCAGCAGTTCGGGGTGGGGGGTCTACGAGCAGTACTTC.